The 15 T cell receptor beta chains below all came from one sample that was sequenced in a study of blood T cell repertoires in COVID-19. Repertoires were generated with immunoSEQ multiplex PCR, while TCRdb's copy carries only in-frame clones and drops some. Here the sample spans 440,000 or so clones, about 91% being singletons. Sample: peripheral blood. The receptors stem from a middle-aged woman with COVID-19, enrolled during active disease.

V gene TRBV27 combines with J gene TRBJ2-7, with TRBD2 matching over 13 bases. Per germline, CDR1 MNHEY and CDR2 SMNVEV (reference sequence). Losses at the gene ends were 5 bases for V and 2 bases for J; bases not matched to a gene: 6. The CDR3 extends over 16 amino acids. The DNA of the CDR3 is TGTGCCAGCAGTCCTTTACTAGCGGGGGGGCCCTACGAGCAGTACTTC. This encodes CASSPLLAGGPYEQYF.

This chain links TRBV10-3 with TRBJ1-5; 8 bases line up with TRBD1. CDR1 ENHRY and CDR2 SYGVKD come from the germline V gene. This CDR3 spans 14 amino acids. V trimming: 11 bases; J trimming: 4 bases; junction bases outside the gene matches: 10. In DNA form, the CDR3 reads TGTGCCGCAGGACAGGGTAGACCGAATCAGCCCCAGCATTTT. Amino acid sequence: CAAGQGRPNQPQHF.

This clone showed up just once. The gene calls are TRBV19 and TRBJ1-5, with D possibly being TRBD1 (5 bases). From germline, CDR1 is LNHDA and CDR2 SQIVND (reference sequence). The V end lost 6 bases, the J end lost 2 bases, and 11 bases lay between the germline ends. CDR3 length: 14 residues. CDR3 sequence (DNA): TGTGCCAGTAGAATCCAGGGCGGCAATCAGCCCCAGCATTTT. It encodes CASRIQGGNQPQHF.

The rearrangement joins TRBV20-1 to TRBJ1-1; D uncertain. Looked up from germline, CDR1 is DFQATT and CDR2 is SNEGSKA (reference sequence). This CDR3 contains 11 residues. CDR3 region: CRAGMNTEAFF. The CDR3 DNA reads as TGCAGGGCAGGTATGAACACTGAAGCTTTCTTT.

V usage is TRBV6-5 and J usage is TRBJ2-5; 11 nucleotides match TRBD1. V shed 10 bases, J shed 5 bases, and the junction held 9 bases outside the gene matches. The CDR3 spans 14 residues. CDR1 and CDR2 from the germline V gene are MNHEY and SVGAGI. The CDR3 region is CATHRTGGGETQYF. The CDR3, as DNA: TGTGCCACCCACCGGACAGGGGGCGGGGAGACCCAGTACTTC.

The J gene is TRBJ1-2, the V gene TRBV6-2 or TRBV6-3, with no clear D. The CDR3 is 14 residues long. CDR1 MNHEY and CDR2 SVGEGT come from the germline V gene. V dropped 1 base and J dropped 4 bases, with 10 bases sitting between them. This chain's CDR3 is CASSYLRAPYGYTF. CDR3 DNA: TGTGCCAGCAGTTACTTGAGGGCCCCCTATGGCTACACCTTC.

The gene calls are TRBV29-1 and TRBJ2-7; TRBD1 matches at 8 bases. V shed 3 bases and J 5 bases; nucleotides not matched to a gene: 3. The CDR3 consists of 12 residues. Germline V gene sequence: CDR1 SQVTM, CDR2 ANQGSEA. The CDR3 is CSVDGQGNEQYF. In DNA, the CDR3 is TGCAGCGTTGACGGACAGGGTAACGAGCAGTACTTC.

The chain has TRBV15 and TRBJ2-3, with D perhaps matching TRBD2 (6 bases). This CDR3 contains 16 residues. Trimming pared 2 bases from V and 6 bases from J, leaving 18 bases between. In germline, CDR1 is LNHNV, CDR2 YYDKDF (reference sequence). CDR3 bases: TGTGCCACCAGCAGACTCGTCGGGAGAGAGGGGGATACGCAGTATTTT. Residues: CATSRLVGREGDTQYF. Together with reference TRBV15 and TRBJ2-3, the CDR3 gives the full variable domain: DAMVIQNPRYQVTQFGKPVTLSCSQTLNHNVMYWYQQKSSQAPKLLFHYYDKDFNNEADTPDNFQSRRPNTSFCFLDIRSPGLGDTAMYLCATSRLVGREGDTQYFGPGTRLTVL.

The chain recombines TRBV3-1 (or the pseudogene TRBV3-2) with TRBJ1-4; 7 nucleotides match TRBD1. Germline-derived CDR1 and CDR2 are LGHDT and YNNKEL (reference sequence). The CDR3 sequence is 16 residues long. The V gene end was trimmed by 3 bases and the J gene end by 1 base; junction bases not matched to a gene: 5. The CDR3 nucleotides are TGTGCCAGCAGCCACCTAGGGGGCTTAACTAATGAAAAACTGTTTTTT. Its protein product is CASSHLGGLTNEKLFF.

V and J are TRBV2 and TRBJ1-4, with 8 bases lining up with TRBD1. CDR3 length equals 17 residues. V lost 3 bases to trimming and J lost 5 bases; unmatched junction nucleotides: 11. Germline assignment: CDR1 SNHLY and CDR2 FYNNEI. Here the CDR3 DNA reads TGTGCCAGCAGTGACGTCGGCCGGGACAGGAGAAATGAAAAACTGTTTTTT. Protein: CASSDVGRDRRNEKLFF.

The rearrangement joins TRBV28 to TRBJ1-4; 8 bases are a match to TRBD1. V was pared by 2 bases and J by 6 bases, with 5 bases of the junction left unmatched. The CDR3 sequence is 15 residues long. Germline V gene sequence: CDR1 MDHEN, CDR2 SYDVKM. The DNA for the CDR3 is TGTGCCAGCAGTTTAACCGGGACAGGTCATGAAAAACTGTTTTTT. Translated, it gives CASSLTGTGHEKLFF.

The chain is built from TRBV30 and TRBJ1-1; D may be TRBD1 (6 bases). This CDR3 region has 12 residues. Germline V lookup: CDR1 GTSNPN, CDR2 SVGIG (reference sequence). V lost 4 bases to trimming and J lost 0 bases, with 6 bases between them. The CDR3 protein is CAWKGVNTEAFF. The CDR3 DNA reads TGTGCCTGGAAGGGGGTGAACACTGAAGCTTTCTTT.

The gene calls are TRBV11-2 and TRBJ1-1; D is perhaps TRBD1 (5 bases). V shed 6 bases and J shed 3 bases, with 8 bases lying between them. Per the germline V gene, CDR1 is SGHAT and CDR2 is FQNNGV. The CDR3 covers 12 residues. CDR3 residues: CASSIRDTEAFF. Here the CDR3 DNA reads TGTGCCAGCAGTATCAGGGACACTGAAGCTTTCTTT.

The V call is TRBV27, the J call TRBJ1-2; 10 nucleotides align to TRBD1. Germline loops: CDR1 MNHEY, CDR2 SMNVEV (reference sequence). The CDR3 consists of 17 residues. V was pared by 6 bases and J by 5 bases, with 15 bases of the junction left unmatched. CDR3 nucleotide sequence: TGTGCCAGCAGCGGCCCCGGGACAGGGGTTTCGGGGTATGGCTACACCTTC. Protein product: CASSGPGTGVSGYGYTF.

The CDR3 reads CASSQEGRRSYEQYF. CDR3 coding DNA: TGTGCCAGCAGCCAAGAGGGGCGACGATCCTACGAGCAGTACTTC. V and J are TRBV3-1 (or the pseudogene TRBV3-2) and TRBJ2-7, with D possibly matching TRBD1 (5 bases). This CDR3 has 15 amino acids. V gave up 0 bases and J gave up 1 base, with 10 bases separating them. Germline values: CDR1 LGHDT, CDR2 YNNKEL (reference sequence).